These T cell receptor beta chains were read from a single sample in a study of T-cell memory formation after mild COVID-19. TCRdb reprocessed the 5' RACE reads via MiXCR and lists one record per CDR3 protein. The data contain approximately 400,000 distinct CDR3 sequences, around 24% of them seen just once; the ten biggest clones take up 8.8%. The material sequenced was PBMCs or a T cell subset sorted from them (not recorded which). These TCRs come from an adult woman who had mild COVID-19 (a few samples of this study predate the infection). Cell type and time point are not known. Each CDR3 is given with its conserved first and last residue. Each record gives: V gene, clone size, J gene, CDR3 length, D gene, CDR3 DNA, CDR3 protein. The D gene is left open where the match is weak. Only some rows state a clone size, as once, few, many or a class for expanded clones.

v_call: TRBV5-1
clone_size: NA
j_call: TRBJ2-1
cdr3_length: 15
d_call: TRBD2
cdr3_nt: TGCGCCAGCAGCTTGGAGCGGGAGGGCCTCGATGAGCAGTTCTTC
cdr3_aa: CASSLEREGLDEQFF

v_call: TRBV20-1
clone_size: NA
j_call: TRBJ2-1
cdr3_length: 13
d_call: NA
cdr3_nt: TGCAGTGCTAGGGCCCCCCGGGAGTGGGAAGAGTTCTTC
cdr3_aa: CSARAPREWEEFF

v_call: TRBV7-8
clone_size: few
j_call: TRBJ2-7
cdr3_length: 12
d_call: NA
cdr3_nt: TGTGCCAGCAGCATCGCTCCGGGGGAGCAGTACTTC
cdr3_aa: CASSIAPGEQYF

v_call: TRBV5-6
clone_size: few
j_call: TRBJ2-2
cdr3_length: 15
d_call: TRBD2
cdr3_nt: TGTGCCAGCTCACGAGCGGGGGGCGGTGTCGGGGAGCTGTTTTTT
cdr3_aa: CASSRAGGGVGELFF

v_call: TRBV18
clone_size: NA
j_call: TRBJ2-6
cdr3_length: 18
d_call: NA
cdr3_nt: TGTGCCAGCTCACCACTGAGGGCAGGAGAGTCTGGGGCCAACGTCCTGACTTTC
cdr3_aa: CASSPLRAGESGANVLTF

v_call: TRBV5-8
clone_size: few
j_call: TRBJ1-2
cdr3_length: 15
d_call: NA
cdr3_nt: TGTGCCAGCAGTACCCCGGGACGGCAGAACTATGGCTACACCTTC
cdr3_aa: CASSTPGRQNYGYTF

v_call: TRBV29-1
clone_size: NA
j_call: TRBJ2-5
cdr3_length: 10
d_call: NA
cdr3_nt: TGCAGCGTTCGTTGGGAGACCCAGTACTTC
cdr3_aa: CSVRWETQYF

v_call: TRBV6-4
clone_size: NA
j_call: TRBJ2-1
cdr3_length: 18
d_call: TRBD2
cdr3_nt: TGTGCCAGCAGCCCGGGACTAGCGGGAGGGCCCTACTACAATGAGCAGTTCTTC
cdr3_aa: CASSPGLAGGPYYNEQFF

v_call: TRBV5-1
clone_size: NA
j_call: TRBJ2-1
cdr3_length: 14
d_call: TRBD1
cdr3_nt: TGCGCCAGCAGCTCGGACAGGGGTGGAATTGAGCAGTTCTTC
cdr3_aa: CASSSDRGGIEQFF

v_call: TRBV7-9
clone_size: NA
j_call: TRBJ1-6
cdr3_length: 15
d_call: TRBD1
cdr3_nt: TGTGCCAGCAGCTCAGGGACAGGGATGAATTCACCCCTCCACTTT
cdr3_aa: CASSSGTGMNSPLHF

v_call: TRBV12-3/TRBV12-4
clone_size: few
j_call: TRBJ2-3
cdr3_length: 18
d_call: NA
cdr3_nt: TGTGCCAGCAGCCCTTCGGGGGTTGGTAGCGGACTCACAGATACGCAGTATTTT
cdr3_aa: CASSPSGVGSGLTDTQYF

v_call: TRBV7-2
clone_size: NA
j_call: TRBJ1-3
cdr3_length: 17
d_call: TRBD1
cdr3_nt: TGTGCCAGCAGCTTATATGGGACAGGGACGTCTGGAAACACCATATATTTT
cdr3_aa: CASSLYGTGTSGNTIYF

v_call: TRBV20-1
clone_size: NA
j_call: TRBJ2-7
cdr3_length: 13
d_call: NA
cdr3_nt: TGCAGTGCTAGAGATACGAGTAGCCACGAGCAGTACTTC
cdr3_aa: CSARDTSSHEQYF

v_call: TRBV5-1
clone_size: NA
j_call: TRBJ2-7
cdr3_length: 15
d_call: TRBD1
cdr3_nt: TGCGCCAGCAGCTTGGCACAGGGGGAGGTCTACGAGCAGTACTTC
cdr3_aa: CASSLAQGEVYEQYF

v_call: TRBV12-3/TRBV12-4
clone_size: few
j_call: TRBJ2-7
cdr3_length: 15
d_call: TRBD2
cdr3_nt: TGTGCCAGCAGTTTACGACTAGCGGGGGGAAACGAGCAGTACTTC
cdr3_aa: CASSLRLAGGNEQYF

v_call: TRBV7-3
clone_size: once
j_call: TRBJ2-1
cdr3_length: 16
d_call: TRBD2
cdr3_nt: TGTGCCAGCAGCCCCTGGACTAGCGGGAGCCTCCATGAGCAGTTCTTC
cdr3_aa: CASSPWTSGSLHEQFF

v_call: TRBV12-3/TRBV12-4
clone_size: NA
j_call: TRBJ2-1
cdr3_length: 13
d_call: NA
cdr3_nt: TGTGCCAGCATGCGGTTGGGCGAAAGTCCGCAGTTCTTC
cdr3_aa: CASMRLGESPQFF

v_call: TRBV12-3/TRBV12-4
clone_size: NA
j_call: TRBJ2-3
cdr3_length: 14
d_call: NA
cdr3_nt: TGTGCCAGCAGTTTAGCCGGTGGGAAAGATACGCAGTATTTT
cdr3_aa: CASSLAGGKDTQYF

v_call: TRBV7-8
clone_size: few
j_call: TRBJ1-1
cdr3_length: 16
d_call: NA
cdr3_nt: TGTGCCAGCAGCTTAGTCCAGGGAAAAGCCAACACTGAAGCTTTCTTT
cdr3_aa: CASSLVQGKANTEAFF

v_call: TRBV9
clone_size: NA
j_call: TRBJ2-2
cdr3_length: 15
d_call: TRBD2
cdr3_nt: TGTGCCAGCAGAGAGGCGGAGCGGGGCACCGGGGAGCTGTTTTTT
cdr3_aa: CASREAERGTGELFF

v_call: TRBV12-3/TRBV12-4
clone_size: few
j_call: TRBJ2-7
cdr3_length: 15
d_call: NA
cdr3_nt: TGTGCCAGCAGCCTTAGAGGGGCTCAGGGTTACGAGCAGTACTTC
cdr3_aa: CASSLRGAQGYEQYF

v_call: TRBV7-2
clone_size: NA
j_call: TRBJ1-5
cdr3_length: 15
d_call: TRBD1
cdr3_nt: TGTGCCAGCAGCTTAGGGACAGGAATGAATCAGCCCCAGCATTTT
cdr3_aa: CASSLGTGMNQPQHF

v_call: TRBV9
clone_size: few
j_call: TRBJ2-5
cdr3_length: 14
d_call: TRBD2
cdr3_nt: TGTGCCAGCAGCGTAGTAGCGGGGGAAGAGACCCAGTACTTC
cdr3_aa: CASSVVAGEETQYF

v_call: TRBV4-1
clone_size: NA
j_call: TRBJ2-7
cdr3_length: 14
d_call: TRBD1
cdr3_nt: TGCGCCAGCAGCCTCAGAGGGACAGCCTACGAGCAGTACTTC
cdr3_aa: CASSLRGTAYEQYF

v_call: TRBV7-9
clone_size: NA
j_call: TRBJ1-5
cdr3_length: 16
d_call: NA
cdr3_nt: TGTGCCAGCAGCTTAGAGGGGACACACTTCAATCAGCCCCAGCATTTT
cdr3_aa: CASSLEGTHFNQPQHF

v_call: TRBV5-1
clone_size: NA
j_call: TRBJ1-4
cdr3_length: 14
d_call: NA
cdr3_nt: TGCGCCAGCAGCTTGACCAATGCGGGGGAAAAACTGTTTTTT
cdr3_aa: CASSLTNAGEKLFF

v_call: TRBV19
clone_size: NA
j_call: TRBJ1-5
cdr3_length: 13
d_call: TRBD1
cdr3_nt: TGTGCCATACAGGGGGACGGCAATCAGCCCCAGCATTTT
cdr3_aa: CAIQGDGNQPQHF

v_call: TRBV5-1
clone_size: NA
j_call: TRBJ1-5
cdr3_length: 15
d_call: NA
cdr3_nt: TGCGCCAGCAGCCCGGTGACAGGATATAATCAGCCCCAGCATTTT
cdr3_aa: CASSPVTGYNQPQHF

v_call: TRBV7-6
clone_size: NA
j_call: TRBJ2-2
cdr3_length: 15
d_call: NA
cdr3_nt: TGTGCCAGCAGCCCCCGGACAGCTCTAACCGGGGAGCTGTTTTTT
cdr3_aa: CASSPRTALTGELFF

v_call: TRBV5-6
clone_size: few
j_call: TRBJ2-7
cdr3_length: 15
d_call: NA
cdr3_nt: TGTGCCAGCAGCTTTGGGCAGACCCCGACCTACGAGCAGTACTTC
cdr3_aa: CASSFGQTPTYEQYF

v_call: TRBV7-2
clone_size: few
j_call: TRBJ2-2
cdr3_length: 15
d_call: TRBD1
cdr3_nt: TGTGCCAGCAGCCCGCGGGGACAGGCGCCCGGGGAGCTGTTTTTT
cdr3_aa: CASSPRGQAPGELFF

v_call: TRBV4-1
clone_size: NA
j_call: TRBJ2-1
cdr3_length: 12
d_call: NA
cdr3_nt: TGCGCCAGCAGCCAAGATACAGAGGAGCAGTTCTTC
cdr3_aa: CASSQDTEEQFF

v_call: TRBV5-1
clone_size: few
j_call: TRBJ2-5
cdr3_length: 14
d_call: TRBD2
cdr3_nt: TGCGCCAGCAGCTCGGGACTAGCGGCCGAGACCCAGTACTTC
cdr3_aa: CASSSGLAAETQYF

v_call: TRBV7-9
clone_size: few
j_call: TRBJ2-5
cdr3_length: 13
d_call: TRBD2
cdr3_nt: TGTGCCAGCAGCCGCCGGGGAGGGGAGACCCAGTACTTC
cdr3_aa: CASSRRGGETQYF

v_call: TRBV4-3
clone_size: NA
j_call: TRBJ2-2
cdr3_length: 15
d_call: NA
cdr3_nt: TGCGCCAGCTCCCCCCGCCTCGCGAACACCGGGGAGCTGTTTTTT
cdr3_aa: CASSPRLANTGELFF

v_call: TRBV9
clone_size: NA
j_call: TRBJ1-1
cdr3_length: 17
d_call: NA
cdr3_nt: TGTGCCAGCAGCTCCGGCACCCGGGGGGGGATGGGCACTGAAGCTTTCTTT
cdr3_aa: CASSSGTRGGMGTEAFF

v_call: TRBV7-2
clone_size: NA
j_call: TRBJ2-7
cdr3_length: 14
d_call: TRBD1
cdr3_nt: TGTGCCAGCAGCTCGGGACAGGGGGCTGCCGAGCAGTACTTC
cdr3_aa: CASSSGQGAAEQYF

v_call: TRBV7-6
clone_size: NA
j_call: TRBJ2-3
cdr3_length: 16
d_call: NA
cdr3_nt: TGTGCCAGCAGCTTGGGGCATCTTCTTAGCACAGATACGCAGTATTTT
cdr3_aa: CASSLGHLLSTDTQYF

v_call: TRBV3-1
clone_size: many
j_call: TRBJ2-3
cdr3_length: 14
d_call: TRBD2
cdr3_nt: TGTGCCAGCAGCCGACTAGCGGGCACAGATACGCAGTATTTT
cdr3_aa: CASSRLAGTDTQYF

v_call: TRBV5-6
clone_size: NA
j_call: TRBJ1-1
cdr3_length: 15
d_call: TRBD1
cdr3_nt: TGTGCCAGCAGCTTCAGGGGGCTAGGGAACACTGAAGCTTTCTTT
cdr3_aa: CASSFRGLGNTEAFF

v_call: TRBV18
clone_size: few
j_call: TRBJ2-7
cdr3_length: 14
d_call: TRBD1
cdr3_nt: TGTGCCAGCTCACAGGACAGGATTTACGGGGAGCAGTACTTC
cdr3_aa: CASSQDRIYGEQYF

v_call: TRBV7-9
clone_size: NA
j_call: TRBJ2-1
cdr3_length: 15
d_call: TRBD2
cdr3_nt: TGTGCCAGCAGCTTACCACTAGCGGAATACAATGAGCAGTTCTTC
cdr3_aa: CASSLPLAEYNEQFF